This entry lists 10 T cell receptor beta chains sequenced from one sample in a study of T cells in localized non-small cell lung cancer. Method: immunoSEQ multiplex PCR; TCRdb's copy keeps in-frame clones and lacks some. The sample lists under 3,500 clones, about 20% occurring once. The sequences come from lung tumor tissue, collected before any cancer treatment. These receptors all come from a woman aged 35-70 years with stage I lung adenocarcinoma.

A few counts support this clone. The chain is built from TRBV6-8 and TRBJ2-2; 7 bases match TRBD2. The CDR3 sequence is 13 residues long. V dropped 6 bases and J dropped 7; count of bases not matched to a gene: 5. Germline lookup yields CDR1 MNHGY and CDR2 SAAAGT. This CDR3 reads CASSRREGGELFF. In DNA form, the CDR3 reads TGTGCCAGCAGCCGAAGGGAGGGCGGGGAGCTGTTTTTT.

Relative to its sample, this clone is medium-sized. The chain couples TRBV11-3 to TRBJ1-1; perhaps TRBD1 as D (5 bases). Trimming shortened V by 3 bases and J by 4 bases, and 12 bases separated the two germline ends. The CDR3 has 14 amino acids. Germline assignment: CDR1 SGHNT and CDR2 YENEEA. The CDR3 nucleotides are TGTGCCAGCAGCTTGGAGTACAGGCTCACTGAAGCTTTCTTT. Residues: CASSLEYRLTEAFF.

The CDR3 loop reads CASSPGTGAYEQYF. As DNA, the CDR3 is TGTGCCAGCAGCCCCGGGACAGGGGCTTACGAGCAGTACTTC. J is TRBJ2-7 and V is TRBV9, with 10 bases aligning to TRBD1. Germline CDR1 SGDLS, CDR2 YYNGEE. J lost 4 bases, V lost 4 bases, and 5 bases had no gene match. The CDR3 runs to 14 residues.

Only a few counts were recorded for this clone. This chain's CDR3 is CASSVLVSDTQYF. CDR3 nucleotides: TGTGCCAGCAGTGTACTAGTTTCAGATACGCAGTATTTT. The chain carries TRBV6-8 and TRBJ2-3; maybe TRBD2 (5 bases). CDR3 length: 13 residues. Germline values: CDR1 MNHGY, CDR2 SAAAGT. Between the trimmed V and J ends, which lost 5 bases and 4 bases, there was a span of 10 bases.

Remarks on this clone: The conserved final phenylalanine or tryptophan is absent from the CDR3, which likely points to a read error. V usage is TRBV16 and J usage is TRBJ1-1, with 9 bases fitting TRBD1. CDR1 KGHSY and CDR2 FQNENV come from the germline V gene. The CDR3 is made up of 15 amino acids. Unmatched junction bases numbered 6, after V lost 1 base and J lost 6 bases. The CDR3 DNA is TGTGCCAGCAGCCAATTGGACAGGGGACGGGCTGAAGCTTTCCTT. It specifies CASSQLDRGRAEAFL.

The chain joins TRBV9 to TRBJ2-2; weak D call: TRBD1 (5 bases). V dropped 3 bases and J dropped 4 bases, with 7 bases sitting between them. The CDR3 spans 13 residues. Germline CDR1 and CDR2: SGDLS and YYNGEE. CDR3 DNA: TGTGCCAGCAGCGCGCAGGGCACCGGGGAGCTGTTTTTT. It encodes CASSAQGTGELFF.

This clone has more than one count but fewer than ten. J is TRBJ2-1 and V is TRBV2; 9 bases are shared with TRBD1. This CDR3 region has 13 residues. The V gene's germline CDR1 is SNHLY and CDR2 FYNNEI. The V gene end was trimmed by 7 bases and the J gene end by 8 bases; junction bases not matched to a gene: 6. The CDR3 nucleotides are TGTGCCAGCAATCCGGGACAGGGCGATGAGCAGTTCTTC. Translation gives CASNPGQGDEQFF.

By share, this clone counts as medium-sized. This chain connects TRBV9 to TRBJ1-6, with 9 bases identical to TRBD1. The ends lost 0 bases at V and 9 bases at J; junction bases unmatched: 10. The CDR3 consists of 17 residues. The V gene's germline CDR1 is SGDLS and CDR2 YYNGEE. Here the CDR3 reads CASSVGLRTGVVSPLHF. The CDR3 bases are TGTGCCAGCAGCGTAGGTTTACGGACAGGGGTGGTTTCACCCCTCCACTTT.

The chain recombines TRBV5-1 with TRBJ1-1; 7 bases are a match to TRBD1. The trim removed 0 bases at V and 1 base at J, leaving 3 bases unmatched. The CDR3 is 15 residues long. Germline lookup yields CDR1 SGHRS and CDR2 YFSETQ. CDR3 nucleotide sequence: TGCGCCAGCAGCTTGGGGGGACAGCCGAACACTGAAGCTTTCTTT. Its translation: CASSLGGQPNTEAFF.

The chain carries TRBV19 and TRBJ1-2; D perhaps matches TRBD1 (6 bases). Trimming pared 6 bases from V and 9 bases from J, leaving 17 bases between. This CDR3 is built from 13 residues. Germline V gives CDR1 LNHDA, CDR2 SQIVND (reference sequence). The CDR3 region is CASSLQGTKSYTF. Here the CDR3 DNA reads TGTGCCAGTAGCCTACAGGGTACGAAAAGCTACACCTTC.